This TCR beta chain is from a study of T cell repertoires in cytomegalovirus infection. V trimming: 3 bases; J trimming: 5 bases; junction bases outside the gene matches: 8. Germline CDR1 MDHEN, CDR2 SYDVKM. CDR3 length equals 15 residues. From the reads, TCRdb called clonotypes with MiXCR, one entry per CDR3 protein. The sample has some 180,000 distinct CDR3 sequences; roughly 9.8% are singletons. This clonotype was counted many times. The gene calls are TRBV28 and TRBJ1-1; TRBD1 matches at 8 bases. The TCR sequence derives from a human donor in good health (CMV status not recorded). Some clones in this sample may be carry-over from other donors' samples. Sequenced material: PBMCs. The CDR3 nucleotides are TGTGCCAGCAGTTTTCCTCAGGGGGCGCTTACTGAAGCTTTCTTT. The encoded protein is CASSFPQGALTEAFF.